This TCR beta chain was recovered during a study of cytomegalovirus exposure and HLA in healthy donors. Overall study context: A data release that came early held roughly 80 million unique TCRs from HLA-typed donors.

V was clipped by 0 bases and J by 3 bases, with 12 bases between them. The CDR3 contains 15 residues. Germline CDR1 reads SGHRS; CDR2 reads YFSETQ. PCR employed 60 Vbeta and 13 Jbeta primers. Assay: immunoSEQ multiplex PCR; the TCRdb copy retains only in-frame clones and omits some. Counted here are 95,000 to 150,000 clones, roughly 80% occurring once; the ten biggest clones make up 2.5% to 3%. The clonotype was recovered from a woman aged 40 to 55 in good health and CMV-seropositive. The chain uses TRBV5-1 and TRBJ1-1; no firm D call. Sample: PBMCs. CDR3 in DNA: TGCGCCAGCAGCTTGGGGCAGATCCGATACACTGAAGCTTTCTTT. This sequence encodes CASSLGQIRYTEAFF.